This section outlines one T cell receptor (beta chain) sequence together with its context. Using immunoSEQ multiplex PCR, the repertoire was profiled, and TCRdb retains in-frame clones only, with some absent. The sample yields 250,000 or so clones, 85% to 90% seen once. The sample belongs to a study of blood T cell repertoires in COVID-19. Sequencing used PBMCs or T cells enriched from blood (not recorded which). This TCR was recovered from a woman in her 30s with acute COVID-19.

CDR3 protein: CASSVTATNEKLFF. The CDR3 DNA reads TGTGCCAGCAGTGTAACAGCAACTAATGAAAAACTGTTTTTT. The V call is TRBV2, the J call TRBJ1-4; no definite D call. The CDR3 consists of 14 residues. The germline V and J ends were trimmed by 4 bases and 0 bases, with 6 bases remaining between them. CDR1 is SNHLY, CDR2 FYNNEI, per germline.